This TCR beta chain was sequenced for a study of monozygotic twins with inflammatory bowel disease. TCRdb re-called the 5' RACE reads; one entry per CDR3 protein, DNA not given. The sample holds approximately 400,000 distinct CDR3 sequences. The CDR3 is made up of 16 amino acids. The germline V gene encodes CDR1 MNHEY and CDR2 SVGAGI. The origin of this receptor is a human donor with ulcerative colitis or Crohn's disease, or a healthy co-twin of an affected twin (not recorded which). The sample comprised blood. The chain combines TRBV6-5 with TRBJ2-7; the TCRdb D gene call, TRBD2, has no DNA to confirm it. The CDR3 spells CASSYSWTSGSLEQYF.